A selection of T cell receptor beta chains follows, all from one sample in a study of control samples from healthy donors and cancer patients. The table came from immunoSEQ multiplex PCR; TCRdb's copy has only in-frame clones and leaves some out. The sample consists of fewer than 95,000 clones, about 85% of them appearing once. Sequenced input: blood. The receptors were sampled from a woman aged 50 to 65 in good health. The CDR3 runs from the conserved cysteine through the conserved F or W. Each record gives: V gene, CDR3 length, clone size, D gene, J gene, CDR3 DNA, CDR3 protein. The D gene is left open where the match is weak. Where a row states a size, it is once, few, many or the class of an expanded clone; other rows omit it.

v_gene: TRBV19
len: 14
abundance: -
d_gene: TRBD1
j_gene: TRBJ1-2
CDR3nt: TGTGCCAGTAGTAGAGACAGGGGGGACTATGGCTACACCTTC
CDR3aa: CASSRDRGDYGYTF

v_gene: TRBV11-1
len: 15
abundance: -
d_gene: -
j_gene: TRBJ1-2
CDR3nt: TGTGCCAGCAGCTTATCCAGAACCGAAAACTATGGCTACACCTTC
CDR3aa: CASSLSRTENYGYTF

v_gene: TRBV19
len: 14
abundance: once
d_gene: TRBD1
j_gene: TRBJ1-6
CDR3nt: TGTGCCAGTAGTAACCCGGGACAGCATTCACCCCTCCACTTT
CDR3aa: CASSNPGQHSPLHF

v_gene: TRBV9
len: 14
abundance: -
d_gene: -
j_gene: TRBJ1-2
CDR3nt: TGTGCCAGCAGCGAGGGAGGTCGGAACTATGGCTACACCTTC
CDR3aa: CASSEGGRNYGYTF

v_gene: TRBV9
len: 14
abundance: few
d_gene: -
j_gene: TRBJ1-5
CDR3nt: TGTGCCAGCAGCGTAGGGGGGAACAATCAGCCCCAGCATTTT
CDR3aa: CASSVGGNNQPQHF

v_gene: TRBV6-5
len: 13
abundance: -
d_gene: -
j_gene: TRBJ1-1
CDR3nt: TGTGCCAGCATTAATACAGGTCTGACTGAAGCTTTCTTT
CDR3aa: CASINTGLTEAFF

v_gene: TRBV29-1
len: 12
abundance: -
d_gene: -
j_gene: TRBJ1-2
CDR3nt: TGCAGCGTTGAGGAGGGGGGCTATGGCTACACCTTC
CDR3aa: CSVEEGGYGYTF

v_gene: TRBV5-6
len: 15
abundance: -
d_gene: TRBD1
j_gene: TRBJ1-2
CDR3nt: TGTGCCAGCAGCCCGGACAGGGGCTACGGCTATGGCTACACCTTC
CDR3aa: CASSPDRGYGYGYTF

v_gene: TRBV11-2
len: 14
abundance: -
d_gene: -
j_gene: TRBJ2-7
CDR3nt: TGTGCCAGCAGCTTAGGTTACAGGGACTACGAGCAGTACTTC
CDR3aa: CASSLGYRDYEQYF

v_gene: TRBV6-6
len: 15
abundance: -
d_gene: -
j_gene: TRBJ1-5
CDR3nt: TGTGCCAGCAGTTACTCGAGAGGGGATCCTCAGCCCCAGCATTTT
CDR3aa: CASSYSRGDPQPQHF

v_gene: TRBV5-1
len: 17
abundance: -
d_gene: -
j_gene: TRBJ2-2
CDR3nt: TGCGCCAGCACCCGAAACCGCGGAGGCCTAGGAACCGGGGAGCTGTTTTTT
CDR3aa: CASTRNRGGLGTGELFF

v_gene: TRBV5-1
len: 14
abundance: -
d_gene: -
j_gene: TRBJ2-7
CDR3nt: TGCGCCAGCAGCTTCAACGGGGCCCACTACGAGCAGTACTTC
CDR3aa: CASSFNGAHYEQYF

v_gene: TRBV19
len: 16
abundance: -
d_gene: -
j_gene: TRBJ1-6
CDR3nt: TGTGCCAGTAGTATTGGATGGCGGCTCGCGAATTCACCCCTCCACTTT
CDR3aa: CASSIGWRLANSPLHF

v_gene: TRBV7-3
len: 14
abundance: -
d_gene: TRBD1
j_gene: TRBJ2-1
CDR3nt: TGTGCCAGCAGCACCGGACAGGGCTACAATGAGCAGTTCTTC
CDR3aa: CASSTGQGYNEQFF

v_gene: TRBV10-3
len: 14
abundance: few
d_gene: -
j_gene: TRBJ2-5
CDR3nt: TGTGCCATCAGTGAGTCAGGCAGGGAAGAGACCCAGTACTTC
CDR3aa: CAISESGREETQYF

v_gene: TRBV15
len: 17
abundance: few
d_gene: TRBD1
j_gene: TRBJ1-1
CDR3nt: TGTGCCACCAGCACCCTATTCACAGGGGTCACGAACACTGAAGCTTTCTTT
CDR3aa: CATSTLFTGVTNTEAFF

v_gene: TRBV6-6
len: 14
abundance: -
d_gene: TRBD1
j_gene: TRBJ1-5
CDR3nt: TGTGCCAGCAGTACCGACAGGGGGAATCAGCCCCAGCATTTT
CDR3aa: CASSTDRGNQPQHF

v_gene: TRBV3-1/TRBV3-2
len: 13
abundance: -
d_gene: -
j_gene: TRBJ1-1
CDR3nt: TGTGCCAGCAGCCCCATTTTGGGGGATGAAGCTTTCTTT
CDR3aa: CASSPILGDEAFF

v_gene: TRBV5-5
len: 16
abundance: once
d_gene: TRBD1
j_gene: TRBJ2-5
CDR3nt: TGTGCCAGCACCCAGGACATTACAGGGGGCCAAGAGACCCAGTACTTC
CDR3aa: CASTQDITGGQETQYF

v_gene: TRBV4-3
len: 16
abundance: -
d_gene: TRBD1
j_gene: TRBJ1-6
CDR3nt: TGCGCCAGCAGCCAAGGACAGGGCGACTATAATTCACCCCTCCACTTT
CDR3aa: CASSQGQGDYNSPLHF

v_gene: TRBV19
len: 16
abundance: -
d_gene: -
j_gene: TRBJ2-1
CDR3nt: TGTGCCAGTAGTATCGAGGAGGGAGTGGGATACAATGAGCAGTTCTTC
CDR3aa: CASSIEEGVGYNEQFF

v_gene: TRBV7-3
len: 16
abundance: -
d_gene: -
j_gene: TRBJ2-1
CDR3nt: TGTGCCAGCAGCTTATCCGAGGTAGCGGCTTACAATGAGCAGTTCTTC
CDR3aa: CASSLSEVAAYNEQFF

v_gene: TRBV7-9
len: 13
abundance: -
d_gene: TRBD1
j_gene: TRBJ1-1
CDR3nt: TGTGCCAGCAACCAAGGGGGCTGGGCTGAAGCTTTCTTT
CDR3aa: CASNQGGWAEAFF

v_gene: TRBV7-2
len: 15
abundance: -
d_gene: TRBD2
j_gene: TRBJ2-1
CDR3nt: TGTGCCAGCAGCTCAACTAGCGGGAGGGCCAGTGAGCAGTTCTTC
CDR3aa: CASSSTSGRASEQFF

v_gene: TRBV4-2
len: 15
abundance: -
d_gene: TRBD1
j_gene: TRBJ1-6
CDR3nt: TGTGCCAGCACCAGCCCGGGACAGGGCTATTCACCCCTCCACTTT
CDR3aa: CASTSPGQGYSPLHF

v_gene: TRBV7-6
len: 16
abundance: -
d_gene: -
j_gene: TRBJ2-7
CDR3nt: TGTGCCAGCAGCCCCGAACGGGCAGGTCGTTCCTACGAGCAGTACTTC
CDR3aa: CASSPERAGRSYEQYF

v_gene: TRBV4-2
len: 19
abundance: -
d_gene: TRBD1
j_gene: TRBJ1-4
CDR3nt: TGTGCCAGCAGCCAAGATCCGCCGGGACAGGGGCTCGTTAATGAAAAACTGTTTTTT
CDR3aa: CASSQDPPGQGLVNEKLFF

v_gene: TRBV2
len: 15
abundance: -
d_gene: -
j_gene: TRBJ1-5
CDR3nt: TGTGCCAGCAGTGAAGAGCGGTATAGCAATCAGCCCCAGCATTTT
CDR3aa: CASSEERYSNQPQHF

v_gene: TRBV28
len: 15
abundance: -
d_gene: TRBD2
j_gene: TRBJ2-3
CDR3nt: TGTGCCAGCAGTTTATATCCTAGCGGGACAGATACGCAGTATTTT
CDR3aa: CASSLYPSGTDTQYF